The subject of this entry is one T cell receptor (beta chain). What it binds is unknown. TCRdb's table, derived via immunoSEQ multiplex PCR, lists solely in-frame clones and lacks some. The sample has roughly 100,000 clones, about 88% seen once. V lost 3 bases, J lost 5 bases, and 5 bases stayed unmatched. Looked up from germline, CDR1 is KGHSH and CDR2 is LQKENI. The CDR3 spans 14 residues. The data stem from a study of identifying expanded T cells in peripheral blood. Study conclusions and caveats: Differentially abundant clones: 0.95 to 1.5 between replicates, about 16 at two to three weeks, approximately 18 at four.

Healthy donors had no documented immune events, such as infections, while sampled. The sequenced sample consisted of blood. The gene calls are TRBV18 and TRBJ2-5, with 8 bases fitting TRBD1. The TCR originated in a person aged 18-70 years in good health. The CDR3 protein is CASSPPTGDETQYF. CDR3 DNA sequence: TGTGCCAGCTCACCTCCGACAGGGGACGAGACCCAGTACTTC.